These T cell receptor beta chains were read from a single sample in a study of cytomegalovirus exposure and HLA in healthy donors. Measured with immunoSEQ multiplex PCR; TCRdb has only the in-frame clones, and not every one. The sample consists of almost 200,000 clones, roughly 78% of them appearing once. Source material: PBMCs. All receptors come from a woman aged 25 to 39 in good health and CMV-seropositive. Each CDR3 is given with its conserved first and last residue. The order of the fields is clone size, J gene, D gene, CDR3 length, V gene, CDR3 DNA, CDR3 protein. A D gene is named only where the DNA matches it firmly. Clone size is not always given. Where it is, it says once, few, many or a class for expanded clones.

- | TRBJ2-7 | - | 15 | TRBV18 | TGTGCCAGCTCACCTGGCCGAACAGGATCTCTCGAGCAGTACTTC | CASSPGRTGSLEQYF
- | TRBJ2-5 | TRBD1 | 15 | TRBV5-8 | TGTGCCAGCAGCTTATGGACAGGGTTAAAAGAGACCCAGTACTTC | CASSLWTGLKETQYF
few | TRBJ1-4 | - | 17 | TRBV27 | TGTGCCAGCGCCCTCCGATACAGAGACGCAACTAATGAAAAACTGTTTTTT | CASALRYRDATNEKLFF
- | TRBJ2-7 | TRBD1 | 15 | TRBV13 | TGTGCCAGCAGCTTAGGACAGGGGGTTCTTACTGAGCAGTACTTC | CASSLGQGVLTEQYF
- | TRBJ2-3 | TRBD2 | 13 | TRBV6-5 | TGTGCCAGCTCTAGCGGAAGCACAGATACGCAGTATTTT | CASSSGSTDTQYF
- | TRBJ1-5 | - | 15 | TRBV15 | TGTGCCACCAGCAGAGACGTTTGGATGGGCCAGCCCCAGCATTTT | CATSRDVWMGQPQHF
- | TRBJ1-2 | - | 13 | TRBV10-3 | TGTGCCATCAGCCCTTTCTCGAGGTATGGCTACACCTTC | CAISPFSRYGYTF
- | TRBJ1-1 | - | 13 | TRBV6-5 | TGTGCCAGCAGTTCCCAGGGGAACACTGAAGCTTTCTTT | CASSSQGNTEAFF
once | TRBJ1-1 | - | 13 | TRBV6-5 | TGTGCCAGCAGTCGCGGAGGGGACACTGAAGCTTTCTTT | CASSRGGDTEAFF
- | TRBJ2-7 | - | 16 | TRBV11-3 | TGTGCCAGCAGCTTAGTGCCCGGAGGCATGTCCTACGAGCAGTACTTC | CASSLVPGGMSYEQYF
- | TRBJ1-4 | - | 16 | TRBV28 | TGTGCCAGCAGTGTCGCTCGAGGGAGTAGGAATGAAAAACTGTTTTTT | CASSVARGSRNEKLFF
few | TRBJ2-2 | TRBD1 | 16 | TRBV7-9 | TGTGCCAGCAGCTTAAGAGACAGGGGGGGCACCGGGGAGCTGTTTTTT | CASSLRDRGGTGELFF
- | TRBJ2-7 | TRBD2 | 14 | TRBV4-3 | TGCGCCAGCAGCCAAGGGACTAGCGGCTACGAGCAGTACTTC | CASSQGTSGYEQYF
- | TRBJ2-2 | TRBD2 | 18 | TRBV10-3 | TGTGCCATCACTCCCGGGACTAGCGGAATTTTAGACACCGGGGAGCTGTTTTTT | CAITPGTSGILDTGELFF
- | TRBJ2-1 | TRBD2 | 15 | TRBV5-1 | TGCGCCAGCAGCTTGGATAGCGGGAGGGTTGGAGAGCAGTTCTTC | CASSLDSGRVGEQFF
- | TRBJ1-2 | - | 16 | TRBV6-4 | TGTGCCAGCAGTGACCCGAGGAGGAAATGGAACTATGGCTACACCTTC | CASSDPRRKWNYGYTF
- | TRBJ2-5 | TRBD1 | 16 | TRBV14 | TGTGCCAGCAGCCAAATTTACAGGGGAAGTAAAGAGACCCAGTACTTC | CASSQIYRGSKETQYF
- | TRBJ2-2 | TRBD1 | 15 | TRBV11-3 | TGTGCCAGCAGCTCGGGACAGGGAAAGGCCGGGGAGCTGTTTTTT | CASSSGQGKAGELFF
few | TRBJ1-4 | - | 15 | TRBV15 | TGTGCCACCAGCAGAGCCCGGACAGACAATGAAAAACTGTTTTTT | CATSRARTDNEKLFF
- | TRBJ1-1 | - | 16 | TRBV18 | TGTGCCAGCTCACCTAATTGGGGGACACAGAACACTGAAGCTTTCTTT | CASSPNWGTQNTEAFF
- | TRBJ2-2 | - | 14 | TRBV6-6 | TGTGCCAGTACCGTGGGACATAACACCGGGGAGCTGTTTTTT | CASTVGHNTGELFF
few | TRBJ2-7 | TRBD1 | 15 | TRBV4-3 | TGCGCCAGCAGCCAAGTAGAGGGACAGGGAAACGAGCAGTACTTC | CASSQVEGQGNEQYF
- | TRBJ2-5 | TRBD2 | 18 | TRBV15 | TGTGCCACCAGCTCCGAGAGGTTGCGGGGGAGGAGGGAAGAGACCCAGTACTTC | CATSSERLRGRREETQYF
- | TRBJ1-4 | - | 14 | TRBV6-1 | TGTGCCAGCGGAACAGGCAGCGCTAATGAAAAACTGTTTTTT | CASGTGSANEKLFF
few | TRBJ2-7 | - | 15 | TRBV19 | TGTGCCAGTAGTATTTACGTAGGGAGTGGCTACGAGCAGTACTTC | CASSIYVGSGYEQYF
- | TRBJ2-1 | TRBD2 | 17 | TRBV5-1 | TGCGCCAGCAGCTTGGGGGTCGGGGGGGCTTTCTACAATGAGCAGTTCTTC | CASSLGVGGAFYNEQFF
- | TRBJ1-1 | - | 13 | TRBV18 | TGTGCCAGCTCACCAGCGGGGGGAACTGAAGCTTTCTTT | CASSPAGGTEAFF
once | TRBJ1-2 | TRBD1 | 14 | TRBV5-1 | TGCGCCAGCAGCTTTGATGGACAGGGTCGGGGCTACACCTTC | CASSFDGQGRGYTF
- | TRBJ2-2 | - | 15 | TRBV2 | TGTGCCAGCAGGCTGACAGACCAGAACACCGGGGAGCTGTTTTTT | CASRLTDQNTGELFF
- | TRBJ1-6 | - | 13 | TRBV6-1 | TGTGCCAGCAGATCGGAGTATAATTCACCCCTCCACTTT | CASRSEYNSPLHF
once | TRBJ2-7 | - | 15 | TRBV6-5 | TGTGCCAGCAGTTACTCTGGCGGGGTTAGCCGGGAGCAGTACTTC | CASSYSGGVSREQYF
- | TRBJ2-1 | TRBD2 | 16 | TRBV4-1 | TGCGCCAGCAGCCAAGCGGTGGCTAGCGGATACAATGAGCAGTTCTTC | CASSQAVASGYNEQFF
- | TRBJ1-3 | - | 15 | TRBV4-1 | TGCGCCAGCAGCCAAGAACCGGGAGCTGGAAACACCATATATTTT | CASSQEPGAGNTIYF
- | TRBJ2-1 | TRBD2 | 16 | TRBV7-2 | TGTGCCAGCAGCTTAGAAGCGGGGCACTCCTACAATGAGCAGTTCTTC | CASSLEAGHSYNEQFF
- | TRBJ1-1 | - | 11 | TRBV4-1 | TGCGCCAGTGCTATGAACACTGAAGCTTTCTTT | CASAMNTEAFF
- | TRBJ2-1 | TRBD2 | 19 | TRBV4-3 | TGCGCCAGCAGCCAAGCTTGGCCTAGCGGGAGAGTAACCTACAATGAGCAGTTCTTC | CASSQAWPSGRVTYNEQFF
few | TRBJ2-5 | - | 13 | TRBV11-3 | TGTGCCAGCAGCTTAGTAGCTACAGGGTTTCAGTACTTC | CASSLVATGFQYF
- | TRBJ1-5 | - | 13 | TRBV6-1 | TGTGCCAGCAGTGAAGAGGGGGATCAGCCCCAGCATTTT | CASSEEGDQPQHF
- | TRBJ2-1 | TRBD2 | 16 | TRBV2 | TGTGCCAGCAGTCTAACGGGGACTAGCGGGGAAGATGAGCAGTTCTTC | CASSLTGTSGEDEQFF
- | TRBJ2-7 | - | 14 | TRBV7-2 | TGTGCCAGCAGCTTAGAAGTCAGGGCAAACGAGCAGTACTTC | CASSLEVRANEQYF
- | TRBJ2-7 | TRBD2 | 14 | TRBV2 | TGTGCCAGCAGCCCCGGGGGGGTGCGGGGCGAGCAGTACTTC | CASSPGGVRGEQYF
- | TRBJ1-2 | - | 14 | TRBV4-1 | TGCGCCAGCAGCCAAGCGAGCATTACCTATGGCTACACCTTC | CASSQASITYGYTF
- | TRBJ1-4 | - | 15 | TRBV5-5 | TGTGCTTCGAGACGGGGGGCAAGGGGCGACGAAAAACTGTTTTTT | CASRRGARGDEKLFF
few | TRBJ2-7 | - | 14 | TRBV19 | TGTGCCAGTACCCCGGTTGAGGATCCCCACGAGCAGTACTTC | CASTPVEDPHEQYF
- | TRBJ2-4 | - | 13 | TRBV6-5 | TGTGCCAGCAACCCTCGGGGGGCGGACATTCAGTACTTC | CASNPRGADIQYF
few | TRBJ2-4 | TRBD1 | 19 | TRBV7-2 | TGTGCCAGCAGCTTAAGACAGGGTAATATCGGTGGTGCCAAAAACATTCAGTACTTC | CASSLRQGNIGGAKNIQYF
few | TRBJ1-1 | - | 16 | TRBV7-8 | TGTGCCAGCAGCCCACGGGGGAGGGCCGGGGACACTGAAGCTTTCTTT | CASSPRGRAGDTEAFF
- | TRBJ1-3 | - | 14 | TRBV6-5 | TGTGCCAGCAGCCCCCACGGCTCTGGAAACACCATATATTTT | CASSPHGSGNTIYF
- | TRBJ2-7 | - | 15 | TRBV13 | TGTGCCAGCAGCTCAAAAAGGAGGATTGACTACGAGCAGTACTTC | CASSSKRRIDYEQYF
- | TRBJ1-5 | - | 15 | TRBV5-1 | TGCGCCAGCAGCTTGGTTGCTGGGCTGAATCAGCCCCAGCATTTT | CASSLVAGLNQPQHF
- | TRBJ1-1 | - | 15 | TRBV21-1 | TGTGCCAGCAGCAAACGGTCGGGAATGAACACTGAAGCTTTCTTT | CASSKRSGMNTEAFF
few | TRBJ2-1 | TRBD2 | 15 | TRBV11-3 | TGTGCCAGCAGCTTAGAATTGCGGGAGGACAATGAGCAGTTCTTC | CASSLELREDNEQFF
- | TRBJ1-1 | - | 13 | TRBV6-4 | TGTGCCAGCAGTTACGGTGTAAGCACTGAAGCTTTCTTT | CASSYGVSTEAFF